This T cell receptor (beta chain) was obtained from a study of identical twins. In this sample, this clonotype turned up a few times. TCRdb itself ran the 5' RACE reads through MiXCR, one entry per CDR3 protein. The sample has about 720,000 distinct CDR3 sequences; 8.5% to 9% are singletons. Trimming cost V 5 bases and J 0 bases, with 14 bases left between them. Germline CDR1 MNHNS, CDR2 SASEGT. This CDR3 contains 17 residues. These data also featured in a second study, about yellow fever vaccine responses in identical twins.

The chain carries TRBV6-1 and TRBJ2-6; D is perhaps TRBD1 (6 bases). The source is a woman younger than 30 in good health. The sequenced sample was PBMCs. CDR3 sequence reads: CASSRQVLGSGANVLTF. The CDR3 nucleotides are TGTGCCAGCAGTAGACAGGTGCTCGGCTCTGGGGCCAACGTCCTGACTTTC.